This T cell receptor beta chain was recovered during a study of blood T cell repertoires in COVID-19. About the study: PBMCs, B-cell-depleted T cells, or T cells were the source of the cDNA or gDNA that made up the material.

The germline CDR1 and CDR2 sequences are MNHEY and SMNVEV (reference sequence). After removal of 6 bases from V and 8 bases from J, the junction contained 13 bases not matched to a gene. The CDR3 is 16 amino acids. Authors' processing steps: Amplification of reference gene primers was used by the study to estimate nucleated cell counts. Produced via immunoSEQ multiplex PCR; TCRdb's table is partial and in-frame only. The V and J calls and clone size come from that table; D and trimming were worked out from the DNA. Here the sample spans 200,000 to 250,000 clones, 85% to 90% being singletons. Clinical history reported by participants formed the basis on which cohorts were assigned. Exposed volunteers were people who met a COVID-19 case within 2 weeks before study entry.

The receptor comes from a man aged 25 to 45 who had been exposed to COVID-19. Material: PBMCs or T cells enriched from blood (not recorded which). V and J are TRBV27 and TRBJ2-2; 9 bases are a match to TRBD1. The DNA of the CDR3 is TGTGCCAGCAGATTCCTCCGCCGGGACAGGGAGGGGGAGCTGTTTTTT. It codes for CASRFLRRDREGELFF.